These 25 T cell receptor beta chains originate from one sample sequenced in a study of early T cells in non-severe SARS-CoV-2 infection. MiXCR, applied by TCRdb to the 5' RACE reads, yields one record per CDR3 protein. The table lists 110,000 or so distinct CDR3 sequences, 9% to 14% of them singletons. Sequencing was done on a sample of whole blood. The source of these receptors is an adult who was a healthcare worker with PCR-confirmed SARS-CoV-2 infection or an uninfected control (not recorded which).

CDR3 nucleotides: TGTGCCACCAGACTCCGAGTGAGACTAGCAAAACCCACAGATACGCAGTATTTT. It codes for CATRLRVRLAKPTDTQYF. This sequence joins TRBV24-1 and TRBJ2-3; 7 positions agree with TRBD2. J was trimmed by 2 bases and V by 7 bases; bases with no gene match: 17. The CDR3 consists of 18 residues. CDR1 KGHDR and CDR2 SFDVKD come from the germline V gene.

The CDR3 reads CASSLTRGAYEQYF. In DNA form, the CDR3 reads TGTGCCAGCAGCTTAACGCGGGGGGCGTACGAGCAGTACTTC. The chain links TRBV7-9 to TRBJ2-7; TRBD2 matches 8 bases. The ends lost 2 bases at V and 4 bases at J; junction bases unmatched: 4. The CDR3 is 14 amino acids. The germline CDR1 and CDR2 sequences are SEHNR and FQNEAQ (reference sequence). The full variable domain, in which reference TRBV7-9 and TRBJ2-7 provide the parts outside the CDR3, is DTGVSQNPRHKITKRGQNVTFRCDPISEHNRLYWYRQTLGQGPEFLTYFQNEAQLEKSRLLSDRFSAERPKGSFSTLEIQRTEQGDSAMYLCASSLTRGAYEQYFGPGTRLTVT.

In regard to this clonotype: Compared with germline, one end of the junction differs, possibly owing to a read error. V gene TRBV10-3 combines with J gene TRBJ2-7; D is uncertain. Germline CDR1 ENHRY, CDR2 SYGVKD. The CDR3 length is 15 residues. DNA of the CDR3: TGTGCCATCAAAAAGTCCGGGCCGTCGAACTACGAGCAATACTTC. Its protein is CAIKKSGPSNYEQYF.

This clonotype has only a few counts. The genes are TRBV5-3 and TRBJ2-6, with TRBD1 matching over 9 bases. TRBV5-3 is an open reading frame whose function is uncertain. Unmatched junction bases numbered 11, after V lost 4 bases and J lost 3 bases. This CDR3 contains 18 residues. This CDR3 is CARSPGQGPLLGANVLTF. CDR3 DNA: TGTGCCAGAAGCCCGGGACAGGGCCCTCTCCTTGGGGCCAACGTCCTGACTTTC.

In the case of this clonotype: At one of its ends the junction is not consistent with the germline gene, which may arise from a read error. The DNA of the CDR3 is TGTGCCAGCAGTGAACGCCTGGGAGCTAACTATGCCTACACCTTC. Protein sequence: CASSERLGANYAYTF. This chain uses TRBV2 with TRBJ1-2; no definite D call. The CDR3 sequence is 15 residues long. Germline V lookup: CDR1 SNHLY, CDR2 FYNNEI.

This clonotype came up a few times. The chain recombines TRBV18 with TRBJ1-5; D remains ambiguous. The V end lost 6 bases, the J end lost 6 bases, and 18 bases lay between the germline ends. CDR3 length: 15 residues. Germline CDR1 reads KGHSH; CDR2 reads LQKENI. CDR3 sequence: CASSHGPPVGQPQHF. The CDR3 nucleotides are TGTGCCAGCTCCCACGGTCCTCCGGTGGGTCAGCCCCAGCATTTT.

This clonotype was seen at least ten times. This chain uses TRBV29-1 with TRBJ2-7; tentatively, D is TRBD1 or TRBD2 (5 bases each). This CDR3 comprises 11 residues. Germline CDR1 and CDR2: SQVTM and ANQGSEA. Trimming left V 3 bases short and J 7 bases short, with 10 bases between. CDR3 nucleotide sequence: TGCAGCGTTGAGGGGGATGGGGAGCAGTACTTC. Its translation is CSVEGDGEQYF.

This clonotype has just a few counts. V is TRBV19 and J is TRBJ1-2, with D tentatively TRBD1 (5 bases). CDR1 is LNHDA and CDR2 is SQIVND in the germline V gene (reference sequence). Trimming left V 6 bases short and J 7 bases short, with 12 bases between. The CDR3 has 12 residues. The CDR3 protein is CASRWGFGGYTF. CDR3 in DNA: TGTGCCAGTAGGTGGGGGTTTGGTGGCTACACCTTC. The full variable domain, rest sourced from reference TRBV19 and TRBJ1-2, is DGGITQSPKYLFRKEGQNVTLSCEQNLNHDAMYWYRQDPGQGLRLIYYSQIVNDFQKGDIAEGYSVSREKKESFPLTVTSAQKNPTAFYLCASRWGFGGYTFGSGTRLTVV.

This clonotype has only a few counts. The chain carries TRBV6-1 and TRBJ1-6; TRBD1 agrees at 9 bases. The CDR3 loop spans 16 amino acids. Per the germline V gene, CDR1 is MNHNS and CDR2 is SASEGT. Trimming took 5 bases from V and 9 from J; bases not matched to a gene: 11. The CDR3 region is CASSTQTGGRGSPLHF. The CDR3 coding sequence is TGTGCCAGCAGTACCCAGACAGGGGGTCGGGGTTCACCCCTCCACTTT.

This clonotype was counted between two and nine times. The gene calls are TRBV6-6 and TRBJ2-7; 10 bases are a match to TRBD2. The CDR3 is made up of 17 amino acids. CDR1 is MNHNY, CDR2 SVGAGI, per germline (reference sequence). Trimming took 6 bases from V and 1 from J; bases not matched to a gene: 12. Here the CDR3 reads CASRPGASGSRSYEQYF. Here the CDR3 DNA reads TGTGCCAGCAGGCCCGGAGCTAGCGGGAGTCGGTCCTACGAGCAGTACTTC.

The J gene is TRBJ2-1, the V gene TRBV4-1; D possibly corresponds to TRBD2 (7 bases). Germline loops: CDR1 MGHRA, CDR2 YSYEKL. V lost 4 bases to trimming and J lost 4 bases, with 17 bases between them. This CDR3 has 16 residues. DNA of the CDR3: TGCGCCAGCAGCCCTGGGGGGCGGGGGCTTTACAATGAGCAGTTCTTC. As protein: CASSPGGRGLYNEQFF.

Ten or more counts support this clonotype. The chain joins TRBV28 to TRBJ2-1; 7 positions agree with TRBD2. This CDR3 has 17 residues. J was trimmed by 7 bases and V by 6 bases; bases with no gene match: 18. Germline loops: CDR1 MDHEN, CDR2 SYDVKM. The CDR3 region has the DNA TGTGCCAGCAGACCTGAACGGGAGCGCGCGCGGGAGAATGAGCAGTTCTTC. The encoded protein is CASRPERERARENEQFF.

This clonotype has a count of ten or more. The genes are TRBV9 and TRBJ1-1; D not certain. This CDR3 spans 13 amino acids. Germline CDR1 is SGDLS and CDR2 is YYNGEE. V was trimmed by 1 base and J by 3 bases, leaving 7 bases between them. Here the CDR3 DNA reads TGTGCCAGCAGCGTACTCCCTGACACTGAAGCTTTCTTT. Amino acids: CASSVLPDTEAFF.

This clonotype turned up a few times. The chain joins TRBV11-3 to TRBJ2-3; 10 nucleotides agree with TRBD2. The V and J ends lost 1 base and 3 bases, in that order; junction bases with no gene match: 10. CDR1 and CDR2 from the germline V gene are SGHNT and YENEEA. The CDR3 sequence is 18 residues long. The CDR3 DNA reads TGTGCCAGCAGCTTAGCTCTTCGACTAGCGGGCGCTACAGATACGCAGTATTTT. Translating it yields CASSLALRLAGATDTQYF.

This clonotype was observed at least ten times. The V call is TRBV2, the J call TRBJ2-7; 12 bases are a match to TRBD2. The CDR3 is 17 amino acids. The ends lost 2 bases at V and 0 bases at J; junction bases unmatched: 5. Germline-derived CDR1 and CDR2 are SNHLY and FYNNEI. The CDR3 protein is CASSERLAGGVSYEQYF. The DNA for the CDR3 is TGTGCCAGCAGTGAAAGGCTAGCGGGGGGGGTCTCCTACGAGCAGTACTTC. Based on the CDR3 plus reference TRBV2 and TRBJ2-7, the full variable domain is EPEVTQTPSHQVTQMGQEVILRCVPISNHLYFYWYRQILGQKVEFLVSFYNNEISEKSEIFDDQFSVERPDGSNFTLKIRSTKLEDSAMYFCASSERLAGGVSYEQYFGPGTRLTVT.

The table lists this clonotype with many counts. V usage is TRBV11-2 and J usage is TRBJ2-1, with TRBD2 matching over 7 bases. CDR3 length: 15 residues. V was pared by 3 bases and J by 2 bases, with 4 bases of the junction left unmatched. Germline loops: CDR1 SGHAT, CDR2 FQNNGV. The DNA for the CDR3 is TGTGCCAGCAGCTTGGCTAGCGGAACCTACAATGAGCAGTTCTTC. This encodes CASSLASGTYNEQFF.

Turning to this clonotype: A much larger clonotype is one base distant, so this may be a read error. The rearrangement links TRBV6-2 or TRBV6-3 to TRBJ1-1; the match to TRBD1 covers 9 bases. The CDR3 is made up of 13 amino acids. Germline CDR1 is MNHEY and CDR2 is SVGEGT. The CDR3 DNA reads TGTACCAGCAGGGACAGGGCCAACACTGAAGCTTTCTTT. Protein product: CTSRDRANTEAFF.

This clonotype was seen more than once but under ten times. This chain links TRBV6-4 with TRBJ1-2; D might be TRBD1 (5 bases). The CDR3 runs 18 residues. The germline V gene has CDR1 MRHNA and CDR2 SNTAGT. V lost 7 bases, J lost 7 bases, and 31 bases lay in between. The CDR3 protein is CASNPAVAMGRPVCGYTF. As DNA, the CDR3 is TGTGCCAGCAACCCTGCGGTAGCAATGGGACGGCCAGTTTGTGGCTACACCTTC.

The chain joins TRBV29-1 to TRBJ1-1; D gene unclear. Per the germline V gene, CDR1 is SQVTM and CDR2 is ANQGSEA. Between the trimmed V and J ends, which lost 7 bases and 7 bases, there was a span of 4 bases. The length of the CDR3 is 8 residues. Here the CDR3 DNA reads TGCAGCGCAGGTGAAGCTTTCTTT. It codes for CSAGEAFF.

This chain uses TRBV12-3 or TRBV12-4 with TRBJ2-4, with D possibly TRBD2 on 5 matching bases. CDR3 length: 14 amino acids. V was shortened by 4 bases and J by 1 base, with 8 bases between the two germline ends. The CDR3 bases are TGTGCCAGCAGTTACGAGGGTGCCAAAAACATTCAGTACTTC. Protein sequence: CASSYEGAKNIQYF.

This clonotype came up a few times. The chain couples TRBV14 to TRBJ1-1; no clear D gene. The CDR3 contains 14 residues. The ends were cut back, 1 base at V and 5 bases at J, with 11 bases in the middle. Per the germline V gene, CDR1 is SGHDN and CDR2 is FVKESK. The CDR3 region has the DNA TGTGCCAGCAGCCAAGTCCGGGGAAGGACTGAAGCTTTCTTT. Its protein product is CASSQVRGRTEAFF.

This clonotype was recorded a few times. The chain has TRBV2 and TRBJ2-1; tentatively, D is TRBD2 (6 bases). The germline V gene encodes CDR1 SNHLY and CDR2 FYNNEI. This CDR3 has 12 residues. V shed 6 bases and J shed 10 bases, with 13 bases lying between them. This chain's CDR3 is CASSARDFEQFF. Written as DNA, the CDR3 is TGTGCCAGCAGCGCCAGGGACTTCGAGCAGTTCTTC.

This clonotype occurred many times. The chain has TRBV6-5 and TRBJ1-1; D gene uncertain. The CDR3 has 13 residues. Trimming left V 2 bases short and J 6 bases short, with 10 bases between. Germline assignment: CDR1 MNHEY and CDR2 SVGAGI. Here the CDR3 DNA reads TGTGCCAGCAGTTACGACGGATCCTCTGAAGCTTTCTTT. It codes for CASSYDGSSEAFF.

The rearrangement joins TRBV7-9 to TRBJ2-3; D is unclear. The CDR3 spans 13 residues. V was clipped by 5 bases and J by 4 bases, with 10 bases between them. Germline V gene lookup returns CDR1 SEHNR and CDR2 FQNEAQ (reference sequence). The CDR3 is CASSPNRPDTQYF. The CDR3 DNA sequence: TGTGCCAGCAGCCCGAACCGGCCAGATACGCAGTATTTT.

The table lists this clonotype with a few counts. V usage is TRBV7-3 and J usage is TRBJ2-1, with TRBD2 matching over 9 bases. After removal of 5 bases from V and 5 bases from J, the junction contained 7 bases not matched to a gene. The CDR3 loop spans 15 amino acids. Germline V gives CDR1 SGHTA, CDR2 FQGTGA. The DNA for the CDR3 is TGTGCCAGCAGCCCCGTAGCGGGAGCCCACAATGAGCAGTTCTTC. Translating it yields CASSPVAGAHNEQFF.